The source of this T cell receptor (beta chain) is a study of tumor-infiltrating lymphocytes in primary liver carcinoma. About the study: Sequencing of the samples generated roughly 3.5 to 7.5 million productive TCRbeta reads, with similar yields across tissue types.

The study, taken as a whole, reports: A small share of top clones, only about 7-24%, was found in all five tumor regions.

Taking about 20-31 mg of unsorted bulk tissue, the authors co-extracted RNA and DNA. Chronic HBV infection was present, with no prior treatment. This clonotype came up a few times. Its antigen is not identified. One junction end disagrees with the germline gene, perhaps due to a read error. A primer in the constant region served to generate TCR beta cDNA from approximately 500 ng of total RNA. Three-round nested multiplex PCR performed with slightly modified ARM-PCR produced the TCR beta libraries. One entry per CDR3 protein, called by TCRdb with MiXCR from the multiplex PCR reads. The sample records tens of thousands of distinct CDR3 sequences, over 65% being singletons. The clonotype originates from a man aged 35 to 55 with primary liver carcinoma and hepatitis B virus infection. Sequences were obtained from liver tumor tissue from sampling region 1. Stated subset: tumor region T1, superior pole.

CDR3: CTSSPGLAGGPNYEQYF. CDR3 nucleotide sequence: TGCACCAGCAGCCCCGGACTAGCGGGAGGGCCTAACTACGAGCAGTACTTC. The chain couples TRBV5-1 to TRBJ2-7; 15 bases map to TRBD2. This CDR3 has 17 amino acids. Germline CDR1 reads SGHRS; CDR2 reads YFSETQ. The entire variable domain, with the rest obtained from reference TRBV5-1 and TRBJ2-7, is as follows: KAGVTQTPRYLIKTRGQQVTLSCSPISGHRSVSWYQQTPGQGLQFLFEYFSETQRNKGNFPGRFSGRQFSNSRSEMNVSTLELGDSALYLCTSSPGLAGGPNYEQYFGPGTRLTVT.